The present TCR beta chain was sequenced within a study of T cells in Graves' hyperthyroidism and ophthalmopathy. Study summary: Blood from the periphery was taken at initial diagnosis, before any treatment.

Thyroid ultrasound and orbital computed tomography, with clinical symptoms and serum thyroxine and TRAb, informed diagnoses. The CDR3 consists of 18 residues. The germline gives CDR1 LGHNA, CDR2 YSLEER. With V trimmed by 0 bases and J by 5 bases, 12 bases remained unmatched. The CDR3 regions of TCR beta were amplified from RNA transcripts. HTBI primers were used for first-round RT-PCR of the TCR CDR3. MiXCR, applied by TCRdb to the multiplex PCR reads, yields one record per CDR3 protein. The repertoire has approximately 610,000 distinct CDR3 sequences, 14% to 15% of them found once; the top ten carry 4.3%.

The sequence was obtained from a woman aged 40 to 50 with Graves' ophthalmopathy. The sample taken for sequencing was blood. This chain uses TRBV4-3 with TRBJ2-5; 10 nucleotides line up with TRBD2. This chain's CDR3 is CASSQDPPSGSRGETQYF. The CDR3 DNA reads TGCGCCAGCAGCCAAGATCCTCCTAGCGGGAGCCGGGGGGAGACCCAGTACTTC.